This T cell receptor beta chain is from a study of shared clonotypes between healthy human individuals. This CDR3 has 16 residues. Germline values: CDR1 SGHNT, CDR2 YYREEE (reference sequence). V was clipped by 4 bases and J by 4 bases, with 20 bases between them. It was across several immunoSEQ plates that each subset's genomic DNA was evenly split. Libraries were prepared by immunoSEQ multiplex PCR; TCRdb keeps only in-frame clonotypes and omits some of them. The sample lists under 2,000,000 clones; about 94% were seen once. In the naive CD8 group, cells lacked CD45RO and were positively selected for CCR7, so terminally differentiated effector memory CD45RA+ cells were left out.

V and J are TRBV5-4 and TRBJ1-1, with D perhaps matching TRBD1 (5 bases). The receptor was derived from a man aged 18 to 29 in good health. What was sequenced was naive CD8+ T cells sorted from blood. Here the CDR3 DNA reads TGTGCCAGCAGCGCCTTAGATTTAACGGGACCCACTGAAGCTTTCTTT. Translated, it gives CASSALDLTGPTEAFF. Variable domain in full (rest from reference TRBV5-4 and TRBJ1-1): ETGVTQSPTHLIKTRGQQVTLRCSSQSGHNTVSWYQQALGQGPQFIFQYYREEENGRGNFPPRFSGLQFPNYSSELNVNALELDDSALYLCASSALDLTGPTEAFFGQGTRLTVV.